This T cell receptor (beta chain) was recorded in a study of blood T cell repertoires in COVID-19. The CDR3 is 15 amino acids. Germline V gives CDR1 MNHEY, CDR2 SVGAGI. With 6 bases removed from V and 2 bases from J, the gap between germline ends came to 14 bases. Clones were read by immunoSEQ multiplex PCR, and TCRdb kept only the in-frame ones, dropping some. The sample includes 30,000 or so clones, 89% of them seen just once. Specimen: peripheral blood. V is TRBV6-5 and J is TRBJ1-5; possible D gene TRBD1, 5 bases. The receptor's source is a human donor in a cohort sampled during active COVID-19. The CDR3 coding sequence is TGTGCCAGCAGAACTGACAGAGAGGGCAATCAGCCCCAGCATTTT. Translating gives CASRTDREGNQPQHF.